This T cell receptor beta chain was sequenced in a study of T cell responses to AZD1222 COVID-19 vaccine. Whole-study findings and limits: A mostly white British donor set with more females was recruited, and clonal diversity was possibly underestimated. Spike as a whole was targeted by vaccine-associated CD4 TCRs, dominant at 160-218 and 743-854.

Comments on this clone: Its specificity is not known.

Germline V gene sequence: CDR1 SGHRS, CDR2 YFSETQ. J was trimmed by 2 bases and V by 4 bases; bases with no gene match: 8. The CDR3 length is 16 residues. Assay used: immunoSEQ multiplex PCR; TCRdb lists only in-frame clones, some missing. The sample lists roughly 100,000 clones; roughly 83% were seen once. Second doses that came at about 4 or about 12 weeks were put together. The receptor's source is an adult who received the AZD1222 COVID-19 vaccine. The material sequenced was peripheral blood, taken 28 days after the second AZD1222 dose. The V gene is TRBV5-1, the J gene TRBJ2-7; 11 positions agree with TRBD1. The CDR3 region has the DNA TGCGCCAGCAGCCACGGAGGGACAGGGGGGACCTACGAGCAGTACTTC. This gives the protein CASSHGGTGGTYEQYF.